This note documents a single T cell receptor beta chain sequence. What it binds is not known. This table comes from immunoSEQ multiplex PCR, and its TCRdb copy is limited to in-frame clones, with some not included. The sample holds 10,000 to 13,000 clones, over 65% seen once. CDR3 size: 16 residues. Germline V gene sequence: CDR1 LGHNA, CDR2 YSLEER. The ends were cut back, 0 bases at V and 2 bases at J, with 13 bases in the middle. The data are from a study of somatic mutations in cytotoxic T cells in rheumatoid arthritis. Study-wide findings and caveats: Clonality of CD8+ T cells, which was compared between rheumatoid arthritis patients and age-matched healthy controls, did not differ significantly.

The chain employs TRBV4-3 and TRBJ1-1, with no clear D. The material sequenced was CD8+ T cells sorted from blood. The receptor was derived from an adult with rheumatoid arthritis. CDR3 amino acids: CASSQDRWNSNTEAFF. For the CDR3, the DNA is TGCGCCAGCAGCCAAGATCGTTGGAACTCAAACACTGAAGCTTTCTTT.